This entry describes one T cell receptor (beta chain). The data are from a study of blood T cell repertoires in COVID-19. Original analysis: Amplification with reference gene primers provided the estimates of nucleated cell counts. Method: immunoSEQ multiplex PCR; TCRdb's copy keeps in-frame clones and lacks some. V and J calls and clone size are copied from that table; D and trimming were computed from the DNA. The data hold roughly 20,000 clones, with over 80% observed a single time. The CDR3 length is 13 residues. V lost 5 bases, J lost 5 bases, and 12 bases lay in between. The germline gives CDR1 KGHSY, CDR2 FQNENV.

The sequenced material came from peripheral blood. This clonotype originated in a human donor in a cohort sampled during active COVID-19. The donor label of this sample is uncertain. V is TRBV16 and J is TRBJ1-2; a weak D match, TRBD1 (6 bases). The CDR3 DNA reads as TGTGCCAGCAGCGACGGGGGGGCGTATGGCTACACCTTC. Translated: CASSDGGAYGYTF.